This T cell receptor (beta chain) was profiled in a study of OX40 agonist ivuxolimab in advanced cancers. For the study at large: Ivuxolimab, an antibody that agonizes OX40 (CD134), was administered to the patients. Antecedent anti-PD-1, anti-PD-L1 or anti-CTLA-4 therapy was permissible, with 40% having received some.

Points from the study as a whole: Part of the nonresponder group also had normalized T-cell clonal expansion that was low.

If patients had autoimmune disease history or systemic immunosuppression, they were excluded. TCRdb keeps only in-frame clones here, not all; method: immunoSEQ multiplex PCR. Among 30,000 to 35,000 clones listed, approximately 89% were seen once. This clone was found once. What it binds is not known. This CDR3 has 16 amino acids. Germline CDR1 LNHDA, CDR2 SQIVND (reference sequence). V gave up 3 bases and J gave up 1 base; unmatched junction bases: 8. The sample was CD4+ or CD8+ T cells sorted from blood, taken in a trial of the OX40 agonist ivuxolimab. This sequence joins TRBV19 and TRBJ1-1; 7 positions agree with TRBD1. The TCR comes from an adult with an advanced solid tumor such as melanoma, head and neck, liver or kidney cancer. CDR3 nucleotide sequence: TGTGCCAGTAGTATCCTACTACAGGGGACGAACACTGAAGCTTTCTTT. Translation: CASSILLQGTNTEAFF.